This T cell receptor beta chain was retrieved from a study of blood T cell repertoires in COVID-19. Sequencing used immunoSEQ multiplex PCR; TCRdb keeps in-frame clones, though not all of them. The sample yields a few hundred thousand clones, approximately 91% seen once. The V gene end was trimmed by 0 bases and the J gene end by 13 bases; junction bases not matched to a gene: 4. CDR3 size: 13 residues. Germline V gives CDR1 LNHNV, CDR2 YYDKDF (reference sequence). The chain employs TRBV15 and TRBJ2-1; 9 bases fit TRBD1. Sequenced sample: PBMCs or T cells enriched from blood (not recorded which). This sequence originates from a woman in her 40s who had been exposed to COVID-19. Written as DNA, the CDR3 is TGTGCCACCAGCAGAGATCGACAGGGGGGTCAGTTCTTC. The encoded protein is CATSRDRQGGQFF. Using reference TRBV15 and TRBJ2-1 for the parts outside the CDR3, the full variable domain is DAMVIQNPRYQVTQFGKPVTLSCSQTLNHNVMYWYQQKSSQAPKLLFHYYDKDFNNEADTPDNFQSRRPNTSFCFLDIRSPGLGDTAMYLCATSRDRQGGQFFGPGTRLTVL.